This T cell receptor beta chain was observed in a study of PD-1 blockade in classical Hodgkin lymphoma. Broader study findings: Patients with an early start, nivolumab under 1 year after ASCT, were excluded.

Relapse after autologous stem cell transplantation occurred in every patient, and brentuximab vedotin exposure varied. This clone is a singleton in its sample. Antigen specificity is unknown. Libraries were prepared by immunoSEQ multiplex PCR; TCRdb keeps only in-frame clonotypes and omits some of them. This table has tens of thousands of clones, roughly 89% appearing once. Looked up from germline, CDR1 is SGHVS and CDR2 is FNYEAQ. J lost 1 base, V lost 3 bases, and 3 bases had no gene match. This CDR3 spans 14 amino acids. The chain carries TRBV7-6 and TRBJ2-7; the match to TRBD1 covers 7 bases. This specimen was peripheral blood mononuclear cells (PBMCs), taken before the second cycle of nivolumab. This TCR came from a human donor with classical Hodgkin lymphoma. DNA of the CDR3: TGTGCCAGCAGCTTTGGACAGGCGTCCTACGAGCAGTACTTC. This sequence encodes CASSFGQASYEQYF.